Listed below are T cell receptor beta chains from one sample, sequenced in a study of blood T cell repertoires in COVID-19. Assay: immunoSEQ multiplex PCR; the TCRdb copy retains only in-frame clones and omits some. This sample carries about 480,000 clones, 70% to 90% of them seen once, and the ten largest clones take 1.5% to 2%. The sequencing input was PBMCs or T cells enriched from blood (not recorded which). The source is a woman between 40 and 55 years old who had recovered from COVID-19. The CDR3 runs from the conserved cysteine through the conserved F or W. A D gene is named only where the DNA matches it firmly. Clone size is given for some rows only: seen once, a few or many times, or a class if the clone is expanded.

J | V | size | D | DNA | CDR3
TRBJ2-2 | TRBV7-9 | - | TRBD1 | TGTGCCAGCAGCTTAGGGACAGGTTTCAGGGAGCTGTTTTTT | CASSLGTGFRELFF
TRBJ1-3 | TRBV9 | - | TRBD1 | TGTGCCAGCAGCAGACGGACAGGTTCCGATGGCTCTGGAAACACCATATATTTT | CASSRRTGSDGSGNTIYF
TRBJ2-5 | TRBV7-9 | - | - | TGTGCCAGCAGCTTAGGGAGGTACCAAGAGACCCAGTACTTC | CASSLGRYQETQYF
TRBJ2-1 | TRBV18 | - | TRBD2 | TGTGCCAGCTCGCTTGGGGCGGGAGGCCCCTACAATGAGCAGTTCTTC | CASSLGAGGPYNEQFF
TRBJ1-4 | TRBV10-3 | - | - | TGTGCCATCAAACAGAGTTCTAATGAAAAACTGTTTTTT | CAIKQSSNEKLFF
TRBJ2-7 | TRBV25-1 | - | - | TGTGCCAGCAGTGAATCCTGGGGCAGCGAGCAGTACTTC | CASSESWGSEQYF
TRBJ2-1 | TRBV6-5 | - | TRBD2 | TGTGCCAGCAGTTACTCTAGGACTAGTAACAATGAGCAGTTCTTC | CASSYSRTSNNEQFF
TRBJ1-6 | TRBV24-1 | - | - | TGTGCCACCAGTGATTTGACAGGCCGCGGCAATAATTCACCCCTCCACTTT | CATSDLTGRGNNSPLHF
TRBJ2-5 | TRBV19 | - | TRBD1 | TGTGCCAGTAGTAGATTAACAGGGGATGGGACCCAGTACTTC | CASSRLTGDGTQYF
TRBJ1-2 | TRBV6-4 | - | TRBD1 | TGTGCCAGCAGTGACTCGGCAGGGGGAACTAACTATGGCTACACCTTC | CASSDSAGGTNYGYTF
TRBJ2-3 | TRBV7-2 | - | TRBD2 | TGTGCCAGCAGGGGACTAGCGGGAGTAGATACGCAGTATTTT | CASRGLAGVDTQYF
TRBJ2-2 | TRBV20-1 | - | - | TGCAGTGCTGAGGACCAGGGCAAGCTGTTTTTT | CSAEDQGKLFF
TRBJ2-1 | TRBV10-1 | - | TRBD2 | TGCGCCAGCAGTGATTCTAGCGGGGGGTACAATGAGCAGTTCTTC | CASSDSSGGYNEQFF
TRBJ2-3 | TRBV3-1/TRBV3-2 | - | TRBD2 | TGTGCCAGCAGCCAGCCTAGCGGGAGCTACACAGATACGCAGTATTTT | CASSQPSGSYTDTQYF
TRBJ1-1 | TRBV19 | - | - | TGTGCCAGTAGTATTTTTGGGCTGAACACTGAAGCTTTCTTT | CASSIFGLNTEAFF
TRBJ1-1 | TRBV19 | - | TRBD1 | TGTGCCAGTAGTAGCGGACAGGGTTGGTTCACTGAAGCTTTCTTT | CASSSGQGWFTEAFF
TRBJ2-1 | TRBV2 | few | TRBD2 | TGTGCCAGCAGTGCACCCACTAGCGGATTTTACAATGAGCAGTTCTTC | CASSAPTSGFYNEQFF
TRBJ1-6 | TRBV7-9 | - | - | TGTGCCAGCAGCCCTGGGGCCAGGGGACGAGTTTCACCCCTCCACTTT | CASSPGARGRVSPLHF
TRBJ2-3 | TRBV18 | - | - | TGTGCCAGCTCACCCAGGACAGCGAACACAGATACGCAGTATTTT | CASSPRTANTDTQYF
TRBJ2-7 | TRBV28 | - | TRBD1 | TGTGCCAGCAGTTTGGGCACAGGGGTCCACTACGAGCAGTACTTC | CASSLGTGVHYEQYF
TRBJ2-1 | TRBV5-6 | - | TRBD2 | TGTGCCAGCAGCCCGGGACTAGCGGAAATTATCGGAACCTACAATGAGCAGTTCTTC | CASSPGLAEIIGTYNEQFF
TRBJ1-6 | TRBV9 | - | - | TGTGCCAGCAGCATGACAGAGGTTAATTCACCCCTCCACTTT | CASSMTEVNSPLHF
TRBJ1-2 | TRBV11-3 | - | - | TGTGCCAGCAGCTGGGCGGGGCTCCGAGGCTACACCTTC | CASSWAGLRGYTF
TRBJ2-5 | TRBV4-2 | - | TRBD2 | TGTGCCAGCAGCCTTGGGACTAGCGGAGGGGGGTACCAAGAGACCCAGTACTTC | CASSLGTSGGGYQETQYF
TRBJ2-5 | TRBV10-2 | - | TRBD2 | TGCGCCAGCAATGCGGGACTAGCAGCCGGGACCCAGTACTTC | CASNAGLAAGTQYF
TRBJ2-7 | TRBV7-2 | - | TRBD2 | TGTGCCAGCAGCTTAGGACTAGCTGCCTACGAGCAGTACTTC | CASSLGLAAYEQYF
TRBJ1-5 | TRBV2 | - | - | TGTGCCAGCAGTGTTGAAGTTCGAGGGTCCGCTCAGCCCCAGCATTTT | CASSVEVRGSAQPQHF